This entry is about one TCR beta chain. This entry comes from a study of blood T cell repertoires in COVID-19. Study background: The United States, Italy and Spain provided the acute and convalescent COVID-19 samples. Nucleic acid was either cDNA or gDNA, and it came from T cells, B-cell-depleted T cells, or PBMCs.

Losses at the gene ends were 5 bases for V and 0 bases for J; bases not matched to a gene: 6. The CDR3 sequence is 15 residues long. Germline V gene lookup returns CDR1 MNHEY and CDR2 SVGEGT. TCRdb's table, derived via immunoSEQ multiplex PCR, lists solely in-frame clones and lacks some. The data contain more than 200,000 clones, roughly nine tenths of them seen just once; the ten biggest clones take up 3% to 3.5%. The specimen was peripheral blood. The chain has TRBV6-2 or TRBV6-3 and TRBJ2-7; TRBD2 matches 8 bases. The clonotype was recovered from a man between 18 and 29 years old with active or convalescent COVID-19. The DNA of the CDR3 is TGTGCCAGCAGTACCCCCGGGGGGGTCTCCTACGAGCAGTACTTC. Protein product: CASSTPGGVSYEQYF.